This T cell receptor beta chain was captured by sequencing in a study of identical twins. TCRdb processed the 5' RACE reads anew with MiXCR; each CDR3 protein has one entry. The sample has just over 500,000 distinct CDR3 sequences; less than 25% are singletons. These data also formed part of another study, on T cells expressing NK-cell markers. That work adds: Beta-chain profiling covered CD3+CD56+NKG2C+, CD3+CD56+NKG2C- and CD3+CD56-NKG2C+ sorted subsets. Serological testing identified most of the eight sequenced donors as HCMV-seropositive and one as seronegative. NKG2C+ dominant clonotype frequencies in several donors were roughly 1.0-7.5% of CD8+ T cells.

The sequence was obtained from a woman between 18 and 30 years old in good health. The sequencing sample was made of CD4+ T cells sorted from blood.

CDR3: CASSMGKNEQFF. The DNA for the CDR3 is TGTGCCAGCAGTATGGGGAAGAATGAGCAGTTCTTC. This chain joins TRBV2 and TRBJ2-1; D unclear. CDR3 size: 12 residues. Germline loops: CDR1 SNHLY, CDR2 FYNNEI. Trimming removed 5 bases from V and 7 bases from J, with 9 bases in between.